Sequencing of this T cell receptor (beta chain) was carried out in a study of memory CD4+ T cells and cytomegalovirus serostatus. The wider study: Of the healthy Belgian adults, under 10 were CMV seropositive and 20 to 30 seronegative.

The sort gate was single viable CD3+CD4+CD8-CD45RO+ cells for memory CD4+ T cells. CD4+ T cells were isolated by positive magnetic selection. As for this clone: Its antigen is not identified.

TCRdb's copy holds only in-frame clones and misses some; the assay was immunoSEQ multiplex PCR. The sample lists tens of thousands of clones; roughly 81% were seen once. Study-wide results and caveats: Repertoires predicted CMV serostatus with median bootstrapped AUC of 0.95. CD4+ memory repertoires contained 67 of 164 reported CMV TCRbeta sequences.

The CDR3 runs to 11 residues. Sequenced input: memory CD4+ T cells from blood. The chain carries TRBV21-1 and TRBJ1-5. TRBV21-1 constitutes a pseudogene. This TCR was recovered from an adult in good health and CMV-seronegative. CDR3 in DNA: TGTGCGAAACAAAAGGCACAGCCCCAGCATTTT. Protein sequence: CAKQKAQPQHF.